Presented here are 5 T cell receptor beta chains from one specimen sequenced in a study of cytomegalovirus exposure and HLA in healthy donors. Primers included in the PCR were 60 Vbeta and 13 Jbeta primers. Only in-frame clones appear in the TCRdb table, and some are missing; sequencing was by immunoSEQ multiplex PCR. The sample lists roughly 67,000 clones; roughly 80% were seen once. The sequencing sample was made of PBMCs. These receptors all stem from a man aged 55 to 70 in good health and CMV-seropositive.

The CDR3 DNA reads as TGTGCCAGCAGTTACCTGCCGGACTCCTCCTACGAGCAGTACTTC. Residues: CASSYLPDSSYEQYF. The chain joins TRBV6-5 to TRBJ2-7, with a tentative D call TRBD2 (5 bases). This CDR3 is 15 amino acids long. The V and J ends lost 2 bases and 0 bases respectively, with 11 bases between them. Germline CDR1 reads MNHEY; CDR2 reads SVGAGI.

This chain joins TRBV5-1 and TRBJ2-1; 10 bases are shared with TRBD1. Germline loops: CDR1 SGHRS, CDR2 YFSETQ. The CDR3 runs to 15 residues. The ends lost 0 bases at V and 5 bases at J; junction bases unmatched: 2. CDR3 residues: CASSLGQGAHNEQFF. Here the CDR3 DNA reads TGCGCCAGCAGCTTGGGACAGGGGGCCCACAATGAGCAGTTCTTC.

V gene TRBV5-1 combines with J gene TRBJ1-1; D call uncertain. The ends were cut back, 2 bases at V and 0 bases at J, with 23 bases in the middle. The CDR3 extends over 19 amino acids. Germline V gives CDR1 SGHRS, CDR2 YFSETQ. CDR3 loop: CASSFSRISGGGMNTEAFF. As DNA, the CDR3 is TGCGCCAGCAGCTTTTCTCGTATCTCCGGTGGAGGCATGAACACTGAAGCTTTCTTT.

To note about this clone: Mismatch with germline at one junction end may stem from a read error. J is TRBJ1-6 and V is TRBV6-1, with 9 bases aligning to TRBD1. Germline V CDR1 and CDR2: MNHNS, SASEGT. The CDR3 length is 14 residues. CDR3 residues: CAGRQTGGNSPLHF. CDR3 DNA: TGTGCCGGCAGGCAGACAGGGGGGAATTCACCCCTCCACTTT.

As DNA, the CDR3 is TGTGCCAGCAGTGCCCGGACTAGCGGCGGCACAGATACGCAGTATTTT. Translating it yields CASSARTSGGTDTQYF. The chain joins TRBV6-6 to TRBJ2-3; 10 bases are a match to TRBD2. V trimming: 5 bases; J trimming: 1 base; junction bases outside the gene matches: 6. Germline CDR1 MNHNY, CDR2 SVGAGI (reference sequence). There are 16 residues in the CDR3.